This T cell receptor beta chain emerged from a study of blood T cells in healthy people across ages. Sample-barcoded 5' priming and a J-beta primer mix drove a second PCR of roughly 6 to 12 cycles. TCRdb redid the calling of the 5' RACE reads with MiXCR, one entry per CDR3 protein. The data contain 1 million to 1.2 million distinct CDR3 sequences, about two fifths of them seen just once; the ten biggest clones take up over 10%. The V and J ends lost 3 bases and 0 bases respectively, with 7 bases between them. Germline assignment: CDR1 MNHEY and CDR2 SMNVEV (reference sequence). CDR3 length: 14 amino acids. This clonotype was detected ten times or more.

The clonotype originates from a man between 18 and 35 years old in good health. Sequences were obtained from blood. The chain links TRBV27 to TRBJ2-3; D is ambiguous. CDR3 sequence (DNA): TGTGCCAGCAGTTTTGAAGAAAGCACAGATACGCAGTATTTT. It yields the protein CASSFEESTDTQYF.